This T cell receptor beta chain derives from a study of T cell responses to AZD1222 COVID-19 vaccine (dated by TCRdb to about 2021). In terms of the full investigation: Because spike-specific TCR depth and breadth did not differ between the two schedules, AZD1222 recipients who got a second dose at roughly 4 weeks were pooled with those who got a second dose at roughly 12 weeks. A total of over 230 trial participants underwent TCR sequencing, of whom about 210 had received two doses of AZD1222 and about 26 had received two doses of the MenACWY control vaccine. Trial participants were enrolled by age into 18-55, 56-69 and 70-plus year subgroups, with roughly 150, 30 and 60 TCR-sequenced participants respectively. Study-wide findings and limitations: The vaccine-associated CD4 TCRs covered the entire spike protein, and the dominant responses fell in regions 160-218 and 743-854. Participants were mostly white British and included more females than males, and it was suggested by the authors that clonal diversity may have been underestimated. Spike-specific TCR breadth and depth rose significantly after two AZD1222 doses compared with day 0 and with MenACWY recipients. Because no day 14 peak-response samples were available, repertoires were characterized only after the peak T cell response. The 56-69-year group was small, and its depth increase did not reach significance, likely because of low power. Epitopes outside the regions mutated in the B.1.351 and B.1.1.7 variants were reportedly recognized by nearly half of the unique spike-specific TCRs. Conclusions about previously exposed vaccinees are limited, since just five or six AZD1222 recipients were seropositive for SARS-CoV-2 at baseline.

The CDR3 regions of human TCRbeta chains were subjected to immunosequencing. The original methods were these. TCRs in the repertoires were matched against a reference library of SARS-CoV-2-specific TCRs that had been generated with the MIRA antigen-specificity platform. Breadth was defined as the fraction of unique TCRs that were SARS-CoV-2-associated. Depth was defined as the fraction of total T cells that were SARS-CoV-2-associated. Each spike-specific TCR was assigned to its reactive spike region and to a CD4 or CD8 class using the MIRA data. Log10-transformed breadth and depth values were compared by one-way ANOVA with Sidak's multiple comparisons tests. In its TCRdb copy, this immuneACCESS table keeps in-frame sequences only and misses some clones. Where compared with another copy, unresolved V genes explain less than half of these, and the others have no known cause. V, J and clone size derive from that table, while D and trimming were established from the DNA sequence. The sample data list 53,000 or so clones, and about 88% of these were observed just once. Approximately 30% of the sample goes to the ten largest clones.

V gives up 2 bases and J gives up 6 bases, and the segment between their germline ends measures 16 bases. Measured from the cysteine to the phenylalanine, the CDR3 is 15 residues long. Only the CDR3 DNA stays, 45 bases, in frame from base 1. Per the germline V gene, SGHTA is the CDR1 and FQGNSA is the CDR2. Notes on this clone: It has no known antigen specificity. Base qualities are not provided; no much larger clone lies one nucleotide away.

The sample's time point, from its label and the paper: baseline before first vaccination. Samples from vaccinated people were obtained from the UK trials COV001 and COV002, which included a single-blind randomized controlled phase 2/3 trial of AZD1222 (ChAdOx1 nCoV-19) in healthy adults. For TCRbeta chain sequencing, PBMC samples were collected from trial participants at day 0 and at day 28 after the second dose. The sequencing used peripheral blood, collected on day 0 of AZD1222 vaccination. Recombination connected TRBV7-2 to TRBJ1-1; TRBD1 is a weak D gene call, 5 bases matching. The source is an adult in good health. This receptor carries the CDR3 CASSLTGGGVAEAFF. The sequenced DNA is TGTGCCAGCAGCTTAACGGGGGGAGGGGTTGCTGAAGCTTTCTTT.